This T cell receptor beta chain is drawn from a study of cytomegalovirus exposure and HLA in healthy donors. Primers included in the PCR were 60 Vbeta and 13 Jbeta primers. TCRdb's copy holds only in-frame clones and misses some; the assay was immunoSEQ multiplex PCR. There are approximately 120,000 clones in the sample, with around 2.4% held by the top ten. Trimming took 7 bases from V and 3 from J; bases not matched to a gene: 8. The CDR3 is 15 residues long. Germline-derived CDR1 and CDR2 are MDHEN and SYDVKM. The V gene is TRBV28, the J gene TRBJ2-7, with 11 bases fitting TRBD2. The TCR originated in a man between 40 and 49 years old in good health and CMV-seronegative. The sample consisted of PBMCs. CDR3 loop: CASTLGLAGGYEQYF. Here the CDR3 DNA reads TGTGCCAGCACCCTGGGCCTAGCGGGAGGCTACGAGCAGTACTTC.